This T cell receptor (beta chain) comes out of a study of T cell clonotyping in hematopoietic cell transplantation. Time point defined: recipient sample about 28 days before transplant, after cytoreduction. Using immunoSEQ multiplex PCR, the repertoire was profiled, and TCRdb retains in-frame clones only, with some absent. The data contain about 47,000 clones, roughly 80% of them singletons. Trimming left V 4 bases short and J 1 base short, with 16 bases between. This CDR3 region has 17 residues. Germline CDR1 reads MDHEN; CDR2 reads SYDVKM. The clonotype was recovered from a man in his sixties with myelodysplastic syndrome. Some clones in this sample may be carry-over from other donors' samples. The material was peripheral blood mononuclear cells, obtained before stem cell transplant. The chain combines TRBV28 with TRBJ1-4, with D perhaps matching TRBD1 (6 bases). This chain's CDR3 is CASSSFVRGKTNEKLFF. The CDR3 bases are TGTGCCAGCAGTTCCTTTGTCAGGGGCAAAACTAATGAAAAACTGTTTTTT.